Below, 28 T cell receptor beta chains from the same sample are listed, as sequenced in a study of cytomegalovirus exposure and HLA in healthy donors. PCR used 60 Vbeta primers and 13 Jbeta primers. Data came from immunoSEQ multiplex PCR; TCRdb stores just in-frame clones and leaves some out. In the table there are approximately 180,000 clones, 80% to 85% of which are singletons. The sample consisted of PBMCs. Source of these receptors: a woman aged 18-29 years in good health and CMV-seronegative.

This clone was counted only a few times. The gene calls are TRBV18 and TRBJ2-5; D remains unclear. CDR3 length: 11 amino acids. Trimming cost V 3 bases and J 5 bases, with 4 bases left between them. Germline V gene sequence: CDR1 KGHSH, CDR2 LQKENI. The CDR3 DNA is TGTGCCAGCTCACCCGGGGAGACCCAGTACTTC. Translation gives CASSPGETQYF. Together with reference TRBV18 and TRBJ2-5, the CDR3 gives the full variable domain: NAGVMQNPRHLVRRRGQEARLRCSPMKGHSHVYWYRQLPEEGLKFMVYLQKENIIDESGMPKERFSAEFPKEGPSILRIQQVVRGDSAAYFCASSPGETQYFGPGTRLLVL.

V gene TRBV25-1 combines with J gene TRBJ2-1; D is uncertain. Germline CDR1 reads MGHDK; CDR2 reads SYGVNS. V lost 1 base, J lost 5 bases, and 12 bases lay in between. The CDR3 length is 15 residues. The DNA for the CDR3 is TGTGCCAGCAGTGAATTTGGGCGAAATGACAATGAGCAGTTCTTC. Protein: CASSEFGRNDNEQFF.

This sequence joins TRBV7-6 and TRBJ1-4; TRBD1 agrees at 10 bases. The CDR3 is 15 residues long. The junction had 2 bases not matched to a gene; V was cut back by 1 base and J by 6 bases. From germline, CDR1 is SGHVS and CDR2 FNYEAQ. The CDR3, as DNA: TGTGCCAGCAGCTTAGAAGGACAGGGGGATGAAAAACTGTTTTTT. Translation: CASSLEGQGDEKLFF.

CDR3 sequence: CASSISGEQFF. The DNA for the CDR3 is TGTGCCAGCAGCATCAGCGGAGAGCAGTTCTTC. The J gene is TRBJ2-1, the V gene TRBV5-6; weak D call: TRBD2 (5 bases). Trimming removed 4 bases from V and 10 bases from J, with 9 bases in between. The germline V gene encodes CDR1 SGHDT and CDR2 YYEEEE. CDR3 length equals 11 residues.

The gene calls are TRBV5-1 and TRBJ1-1, with D hard to call. The CDR3 sequence is 14 residues long. Germline-derived CDR1 and CDR2 are SGHRS and YFSETQ. Deletions cut 2 bases from V and 1 base from J, with 9 bases between. The CDR3 DNA follows: TGCGCCAGCAGCTTAATTGCCGGGAACACTGAAGCTTTCTTT. Translating gives CASSLIAGNTEAFF. Filled out from reference TRBV5-1 and TRBJ1-1, the complete variable domain reads KAGVTQTPRYLIKTRGQQVTLSCSPISGHRSVSWYQQTPGQGLQFLFEYFSETQRNKGNFPGRFSGRQFSNSRSEMNVSTLELGDSALYLCASSLIAGNTEAFFGQGTRLTVV.

This chain joins TRBV9 and TRBJ2-1, with 10 bases identical to TRBD2. In germline, CDR1 is SGDLS, CDR2 YYNGEE. The CDR3 is made up of 15 amino acids. J lost 0 bases, V lost 5 bases, and 2 bases had no gene match. The CDR3 nucleotides read TGTGCCAGCAGTCAGCGGGAGGGCTCCTACAATGAGCAGTTCTTC. As protein: CASSQREGSYNEQFF.

The chain joins TRBV4-1 to TRBJ2-1; 14 nucleotides match TRBD2. The germline V gene encodes CDR1 MGHRA and CDR2 YSYEKL. CDR3 length equals 17 residues. Trimming took 2 bases from V and 6 from J; bases not matched to a gene: 6. CDR3 loop: CASSQTGLAGVFNEQFF. CDR3 bases: TGCGCCAGCAGCCAAACGGGACTAGCGGGAGTCTTCAATGAGCAGTTCTTC.

The rearrangement links TRBV7-9 to TRBJ1-1; D call uncertain. Germline V lookup: CDR1 SEHNR, CDR2 FQNEAQ (reference sequence). The V gene lost 5 bases and the J gene lost 1 base, with 14 bases spanning the gap. CDR3 length: 15 amino acids. CDR3 sequence reads: CASSDPVEGNTEAFF. The CDR3 nucleotides read TGTGCCAGCAGCGATCCAGTGGAGGGGAACACTGAAGCTTTCTTT.

The V call is TRBV7-9, the J call TRBJ1-1; 7 positions agree with TRBD1. Trimming cost V 3 bases and J 6 bases; bases outside gene matches: 4. Germline assignment: CDR1 SEHNR and CDR2 FQNEAQ (reference sequence). CDR3 length: 13 residues. The CDR3 DNA reads as TGTGCCAGCAGCTTGACAGGGTCTCCTGAAGCTTTCTTT. It codes for CASSLTGSPEAFF. The whole variable domain, remainder taken from reference TRBV7-9 and TRBJ1-1, is DTGVSQNPRHKITKRGQNVTFRCDPISEHNRLYWYRQTLGQGPEFLTYFQNEAQLEKSRLLSDRFSAERPKGSFSTLEIQRTEQGDSAMYLCASSLTGSPEAFFGQGTRLTVV.

The V and J genes are TRBV19 and TRBJ1-5, with D perhaps TRBD1 (6 bases). Trimming took off 1 base at V and 5 bases at J, with 9 bases between the two ends. Looked up from germline, CDR1 is LNHDA and CDR2 is SQIVND (reference sequence). The CDR3 extends over 14 amino acids. CDR3 DNA: TGTGCCAGTAGTATAGGGGGGCCCTATCAGCCCCAGCATTTT. Residues: CASSIGGPYQPQHF.

The rearrangement joins TRBV30 to TRBJ2-1; TRBD2 matches at 9 bases. V trimming: 3 bases; J trimming: 2 bases; junction bases outside the gene matches: 17. Germline V gene lookup returns CDR1 GTSNPN and CDR2 SVGIG (reference sequence). There are 19 residues in the CDR3. The CDR3 region is CAWSGAGGSGSTAYNEQFF. CDR3 coding DNA: TGTGCCTGGAGCGGAGCGGGGGGTAGCGGGAGTACGGCCTACAATGAGCAGTTCTTC.

CDR3 DNA: TGTGCCAGCAGTTTATACCCTTGGGGGGCGCCCGGGACAGGATTTTCTAGCACAGATACGCAGTATTTT. Protein product: CASSLYPWGAPGTGFSSTDTQYF. The chain recombines TRBV28 with TRBJ2-3, with 8 bases aligning to TRBD1. This CDR3 is built from 23 residues. V lost 1 base, J lost 0 bases, and 24 bases stayed unmatched. Germline V gene data show CDR1 as MDHEN and CDR2 as SYDVKM.

The rearrangement joins TRBV7-2 to TRBJ1-2, with 8 bases identical to TRBD1. This CDR3 is built from 15 residues. CDR1 is SGHTA and CDR2 is FQGNSA in the germline V gene. Trimming removed 4 bases from V and 4 bases from J; junction bases left unmatched: 8. CDR3 sequence reads: CASSSMTGAGYGYTF. CDR3 coding DNA: TGTGCCAGCAGCTCGATGACAGGGGCGGGCTATGGCTACACCTTC.

The rearrangement links TRBV4-3 to TRBJ1-1, with no clear D. Germline CDR1 reads LGHNA; CDR2 reads YSLEER. The CDR3 runs to 14 residues. V lost 0 bases and J lost 8, with 13 bases in between. The CDR3 bases are TGCGCCAGCAGCCAAGATCTAATGCAGACAGAAGCTTTCTTT. It encodes CASSQDLMQTEAFF.

The chain recombines TRBV28 with TRBJ1-1; TRBD1 is a possible D gene (5 bases). The CDR3 totals 13 residues. Trimming left V 3 bases short and J 2 bases short, with 7 bases between. Germline V gene data show CDR1 as MDHEN and CDR2 as SYDVKM. Here the CDR3 reads CASSFTGNTEAFF. In DNA, the CDR3 is TGTGCCAGCAGTTTTACAGGAAACACTGAAGCTTTCTTT.

The chain couples TRBV30 to TRBJ1-2; no clear D. The length of the CDR3 is 13 residues. Trimming stripped 5 bases from V and 0 bases from J, with 10 bases between. The germline V gene has CDR1 GTSNPN and CDR2 SVGIG (reference sequence). This chain's CDR3 is CAWAAGANYGYTF. As DNA, the CDR3 is TGTGCCTGGGCAGCTGGAGCTAACTATGGCTACACCTTC.

The chain joins TRBV5-5 to TRBJ1-3, with D tentatively TRBD1 (6 bases). Per germline, CDR1 SGHKS and CDR2 YYEKEE (reference sequence). With 2 bases removed from V and 4 bases from J, the gap between germline ends came to 13 bases. The CDR3 length is 15 residues. CDR3 bases: TGTGCCAGCAGCTTACAGACAGGACGAGGAAACACCATATATTTT. Translating it yields CASSLQTGRGNTIYF.

The rearrangement joins TRBV6-1 to TRBJ2-7; 9 bases are shared with TRBD1. Trimming took 3 bases from V and 1 from J; bases not matched to a gene: 4. Germline V gene sequence: CDR1 MNHNS, CDR2 SASEGT. CDR3 length equals 15 residues. The CDR3 spells CASSEWTGASYEQYF. As DNA, the CDR3 is TGTGCCAGCAGTGAGTGGACAGGGGCTTCCTACGAGCAGTACTTC.

The V call is TRBV27, the J call TRBJ2-1; the D is unclear. From germline, CDR1 is MNHEY and CDR2 SMNVEV (reference sequence). There are 11 residues in the CDR3. The V gene lost 4 bases and the J gene lost 8 bases, with 6 bases spanning the gap. The CDR3 loop reads CASSSNHEQFF. The CDR3 DNA is TGTGCCAGCAGTTCTAATCATGAGCAGTTCTTC.

V and J are TRBV29-1 and TRBJ2-1, with no clear D. V lost 2 bases and J 4 bases, leaving 9 bases between the germline ends. In germline, CDR1 is SQVTM, CDR2 ANQGSEA. This CDR3 spans 13 amino acids. The CDR3: CSVEQNRYNEQFF. Here the CDR3 DNA reads TGCAGCGTTGAACAGAACCGATACAATGAGCAGTTCTTC.

A few counts support this clone. The V call is TRBV7-8, the J call TRBJ1-1; a possible D gene is TRBD1 (6 bases). This CDR3 comprises 12 residues. Germline V gene data show CDR1 as SGHVS and CDR2 as FQNEAQ. Trimming removed 5 bases from V and 6 bases from J, with 10 bases in between. The CDR3 DNA reads TGTGCCAGCAGCCCGGACAGAGCTGAAGCTTTCTTT. Protein product: CASSPDRAEAFF.

This clone has only a few counts. The chain is built from TRBV10-2 and TRBJ2-6, with D possibly TRBD1 on 6 matching bases. The CDR3 has 16 residues. Germline V CDR1 and CDR2: WSHSY, SAAADI. Trimming took off 3 bases at V and 4 bases at J, with 13 bases between the two ends. For the CDR3, the DNA is TGCGCCAGCAGTGAAAGGTTAGGGGGAGGGGCCAACGTCCTGACTTTC. Translated, it gives CASSERLGGGANVLTF.

The chain joins TRBV5-1 to TRBJ2-5, with a tentative D call TRBD1 (5 bases). Trimming took off 2 bases at V and 4 bases at J, with 12 bases between the two ends. The CDR3 contains 14 residues. CDR1 is SGHRS and CDR2 is YFSETQ in the germline V gene. The CDR3 DNA reads TGCGCCAGCAGCTTAGGGGAAATCCGAGAGACCCAGTACTTC. Residues: CASSLGEIRETQYF.

The chain recombines TRBV5-6 with TRBJ2-5, with D possibly TRBD2 on 7 matching bases. CDR1 is SGHDT, CDR2 YYEEEE, per germline. CDR3 length equals 12 residues. Trimming took off 4 bases at V and 7 bases at J, with 11 bases between the two ends. The CDR3 DNA sequence: TGTGCCAGCAGCGGGGGGGCGCGGACCCAGTACTTC. Protein: CASSGGARTQYF.

This clone was detected a few times. This chain connects TRBV6-5 to TRBJ2-6; maybe TRBD2 (5 bases). Germline V gene sequence: CDR1 MNHEY, CDR2 SVGAGI. This CDR3 is built from 15 residues. V lost 6 bases and J 0 bases, leaving 9 bases between the germline ends. CDR3 sequence: CASSPGDSGANVLTF. The CDR3 DNA reads TGTGCCAGCAGCCCCGGGGACTCTGGGGCCAACGTCCTGACTTTC.

The CDR3 reads CASSEDGSGAYEQYV. CDR3 in DNA: TGTGCCAGCAGTGAAGACGGTAGCGGGGCCTACGAGCAGTACGTC. The chain recombines TRBV6-1 with TRBJ2-7; TRBD2 matches 8 bases. The CDR3 sequence is 15 residues long. Germline V gives CDR1 MNHNS, CDR2 SASEGT. V dropped 1 base and J dropped 2; count of bases not matched to a gene: 4.

The chain has TRBV29-1 and TRBJ2-7; weak D call: TRBD2 (6 bases). The CDR3 has 11 residues. V gave up 6 bases and J gave up 0 bases, with 6 bases separating them. Germline V gene data show CDR1 as SQVTM and CDR2 as ANQGSEA. The DNA of the CDR3 is TGCAGCGTGCGGGACTCCTACGAGCAGTACTTC. Translating it yields CSVRDSYEQYF.

The chain recombines TRBV27 with TRBJ1-1; 10 bases fit TRBD1. V lost 4 bases to trimming and J lost 1 base; unmatched junction nucleotides: 0. Germline assignment: CDR1 MNHEY and CDR2 SMNVEV (reference sequence). The CDR3 is 14 residues long. DNA for the CDR3: TGTGCCAGCAGTTGGGACAGGGGGAACACTGAAGCTTTCTTT. Protein sequence: CASSWDRGNTEAFF.